This record covers a single T cell receptor (beta chain). What it binds is unknown. TCRdb redid the calling of the multiplex PCR reads with MiXCR, one entry per CDR3 protein. The sample has 50,000 to 65,000 distinct CDR3 sequences, roughly 39% seen once. The germline V gene encodes CDR1 WNHNN and CDR2 SYGVQD (reference sequence). V was clipped by 6 bases and J by 1 base; unmatched bases: 8. The CDR3 spans 19 residues. The data originate from a study of breast tumors, draining lymph nodes, adjacent tissues. Study outcomes and limitations: Tumor and nontumor repertoires were significantly more similar in luminal-like than in basal-like breast cancer.

Sequenced: breast tumor tissue. This TCR came from a female donor with breast cancer. Some clones in this sample may be carry-over from other donors' samples. J is TRBJ2-6 and V is TRBV10-1, with 14 bases lining up with TRBD2. The CDR3 coding sequence is TGCGCCAGCAGCGAAGGGACTAGCGGGAGTCCATCTGGGGCCAACGTCCTGACTTTC. The encoded protein is CASSEGTSGSPSGANVLTF.